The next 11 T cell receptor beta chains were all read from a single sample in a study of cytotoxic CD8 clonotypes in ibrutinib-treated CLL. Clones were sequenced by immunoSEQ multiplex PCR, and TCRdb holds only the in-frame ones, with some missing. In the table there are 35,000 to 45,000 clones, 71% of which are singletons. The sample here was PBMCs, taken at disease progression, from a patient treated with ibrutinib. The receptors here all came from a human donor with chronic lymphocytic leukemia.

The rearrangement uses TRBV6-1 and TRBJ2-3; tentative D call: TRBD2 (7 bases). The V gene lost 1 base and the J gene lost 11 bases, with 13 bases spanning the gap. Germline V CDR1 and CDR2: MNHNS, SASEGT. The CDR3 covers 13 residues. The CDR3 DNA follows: TGTGCCAGCAGTGAAGTGGGAGGGGGTGGGCAGTATTTT. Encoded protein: CASSEVGGGGQYF.

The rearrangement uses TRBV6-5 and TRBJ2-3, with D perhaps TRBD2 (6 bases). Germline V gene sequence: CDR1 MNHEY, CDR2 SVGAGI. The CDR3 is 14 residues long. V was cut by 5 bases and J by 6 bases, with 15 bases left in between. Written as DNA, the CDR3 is TGTGCCAGCAGTCAAACTAGCCCGTGGGATACGCAGTATTTT. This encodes CASSQTSPWDTQYF.

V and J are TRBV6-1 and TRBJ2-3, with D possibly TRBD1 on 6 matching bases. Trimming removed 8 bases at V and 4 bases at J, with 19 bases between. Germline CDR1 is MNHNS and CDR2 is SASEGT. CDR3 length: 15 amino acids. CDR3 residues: CASRDTQKPPDTQYF. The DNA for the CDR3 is TGTGCCAGCCGGGACACACAGAAACCCCCAGATACGCAGTATTTT.

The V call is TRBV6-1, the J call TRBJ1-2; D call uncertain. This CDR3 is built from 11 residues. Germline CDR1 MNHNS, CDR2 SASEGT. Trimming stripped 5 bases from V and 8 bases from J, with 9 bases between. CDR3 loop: CASSTVAGYTF. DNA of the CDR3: TGTGCCAGCAGTACGGTAGCGGGCTACACCTTC.

The CDR3 region has the DNA TGTGCCAGCAGCCCAGGACAGGGGGGCTACGAGCAGTACTTC. It is translated as CASSPGQGGYEQYF. This chain links TRBV9 with TRBJ2-7; 10 nucleotides line up with TRBD1. The V gene end was trimmed by 4 bases and the J gene end by 3 bases; junction bases not matched to a gene: 4. The germline V gene has CDR1 SGDLS and CDR2 YYNGEE. The length of the CDR3 is 14 residues.

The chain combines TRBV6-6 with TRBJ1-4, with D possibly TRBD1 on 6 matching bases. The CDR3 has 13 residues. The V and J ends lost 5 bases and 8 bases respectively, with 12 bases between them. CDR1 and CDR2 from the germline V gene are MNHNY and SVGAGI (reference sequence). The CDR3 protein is CASSPGAGEKLFF. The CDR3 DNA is TGTGCCAGCAGTCCGGGGGCAGGCGAAAAACTGTTTTTT.

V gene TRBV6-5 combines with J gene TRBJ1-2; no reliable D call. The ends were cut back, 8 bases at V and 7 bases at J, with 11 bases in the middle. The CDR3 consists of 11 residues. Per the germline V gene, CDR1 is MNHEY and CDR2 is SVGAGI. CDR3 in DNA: TGTGCCAGCCAACTTAGCGGTGGCTACACCTTC. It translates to CASQLSGGYTF.

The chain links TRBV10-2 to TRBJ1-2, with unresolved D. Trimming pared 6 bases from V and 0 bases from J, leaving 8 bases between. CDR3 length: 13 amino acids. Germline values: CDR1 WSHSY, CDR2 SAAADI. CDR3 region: CASRDVANYGYTF. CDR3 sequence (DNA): TGCGCCAGCAGGGACGTAGCTAACTATGGCTACACCTTC.

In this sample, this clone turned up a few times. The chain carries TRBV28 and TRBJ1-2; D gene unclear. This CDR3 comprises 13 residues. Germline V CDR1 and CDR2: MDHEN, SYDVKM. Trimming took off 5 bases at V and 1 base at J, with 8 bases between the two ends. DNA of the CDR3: TGTGCCAGCAGTCAACTCGGTAACTATGGCTACACCTTC. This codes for CASSQLGNYGYTF.

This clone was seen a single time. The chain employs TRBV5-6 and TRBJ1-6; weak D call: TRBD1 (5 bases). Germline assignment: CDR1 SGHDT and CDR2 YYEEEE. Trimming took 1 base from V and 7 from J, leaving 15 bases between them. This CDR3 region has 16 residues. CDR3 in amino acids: CASSLHLGRLNSPLHF. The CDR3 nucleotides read TGTGCCAGCAGCTTGCACCTGGGACGTCTCAATTCACCCCTCCACTTT.

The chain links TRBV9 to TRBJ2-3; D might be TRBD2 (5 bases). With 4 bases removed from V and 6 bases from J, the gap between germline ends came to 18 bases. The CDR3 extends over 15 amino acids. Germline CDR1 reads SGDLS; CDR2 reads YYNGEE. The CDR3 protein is CASSISVNPEDTQYF. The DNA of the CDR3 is TGTGCCAGCAGCATTAGCGTCAATCCCGAGGATACGCAGTATTTT.